One and the same sample provided the 21 T cell receptor beta chains below, sequenced in a study of response to subunit inactivated influenza vaccine (dated by TCRdb to the late 2010s). The library was produced with RT-PCR. TCRdb records Illumina HiSeq 2500 as the sequencer. TCRdb took the public reads, trimmed them with fastp at Q25, ran MiXCR for clone calling and kept in-frame beta chains. Under each unique CDR3 protein, matching rows form one entry showing the most common genes and DNA. This sample gives hundreds of thousands of distinct CDR3 sequences in total; approximately 18% of them show up just once. The ten biggest clones cover 11% of the sample. Sequenced material: PBMCs from blood, taken approximately 5 days after vaccination. The receptors originated from a man aged 45-60 years who received an inactivated influenza vaccine. Donor details come from another sample of the same person, matched by shared clones.

This clonotype was seen more than once but under ten times. The chain carries TRBV7-2 and TRBJ2-5; 7 positions match TRBD1. Trimming removed 6 bases from V and 5 bases from J; junction bases left unmatched: 6. Germline CDR1 reads SGHTA; CDR2 reads FQGNSA. The CDR3 consists of 13 residues. The CDR3 DNA follows: TGTGCCAGCAGACGACAGGGTAGCGAGACCCAGTACTTC. Protein sequence: CASRRQGSETQYF.

The chain carries TRBV29-1 and TRBJ1-1, with D perhaps matching TRBD1 (5 bases). Germline CDR1 and CDR2: SQVTM and ANQGSEA. The CDR3 contains 13 residues. Trimming took off 6 bases at V and 0 bases at J, with 11 bases between the two ends. CDR3 sequence: CSVTGLMNTEAFF. CDR3 bases: TGCAGCGTGACGGGACTAATGAACACTGAAGCTTTCTTT.

This clonotype was recorded a few times. The V call is TRBV7-9, the J call TRBJ2-7, with 10 nucleotides matching TRBD1. The CDR3 sequence is 12 residues long. With 6 bases clipped from V and 6 bases from J, the junction kept 2 bases outside the gene matches. Germline CDR1 SEHNR, CDR2 FQNEAQ (reference sequence). The CDR3 here is CASSWTGGEQYF. CDR3 DNA: TGTGCCAGCAGTTGGACAGGGGGCGAGCAGTACTTC.

Written as DNA, the CDR3 is TGTGCCAGCTCACCACCTAATCTGAACACTGAAGCTTTCTTT. It codes for CASSPPNLNTEAFF. J is TRBJ1-1 and V is TRBV18; D is unresolved. The CDR3 consists of 14 residues. Per the germline V gene, CDR1 is KGHSH and CDR2 is LQKENI. Trimming took 0 bases from V and 0 from J, leaving 5 bases between them.

Only a few counts were recorded for this clonotype. The rearrangement uses TRBV7-2 and TRBJ2-2, with D perhaps being TRBD1 or TRBD2 (5 bases each). Germline lookup yields CDR1 SGHTA and CDR2 FQGNSA. V lost 6 bases, J lost 5 bases, and 22 bases lay in between. The CDR3 is 17 amino acids. CDR3 residues: CASSPDPVAWGTGELFF. CDR3 nucleotides: TGTGCCAGCAGTCCAGACCCGGTGGCCTGGGGGACCGGGGAGCTGTTTTTT. Looking up the rest from reference TRBV7-2 and TRBJ2-2 gives the full variable domain: GAGVSQSPSNKVTEKGKDVELRCDPISGHTALYWYRQSLGQGLEFLIYFQGNSAPDKSGLPSDRFSAERTGGSVSTLTIQRTQQEDSAVYLCASSPDPVAWGTGELFFGEGSRLTVL.

The chain links TRBV7-8 to TRBJ1-3; 7 bases agree with TRBD1. The junction had 5 bases not matched to a gene; V was cut back by 0 bases and J by 0 bases. Germline CDR1 SGHVS, CDR2 FQNEAQ. This CDR3 spans 17 amino acids. CDR3 in DNA: TGTGCCAGCAGCTTAGCGAGGACAGGACCCTCTGGAAACACCATATATTTT. Translated, it gives CASSLARTGPSGNTIYF.

The table lists this clonotype with a few counts. The rearrangement uses TRBV12-3 or TRBV12-4 and TRBJ2-6; 9 positions agree with TRBD2. There are 17 residues in the CDR3. V gave up 6 bases and J gave up 0 bases; unmatched junction bases: 6. CDR3 sequence (DNA): TGTGCCAGCAGCAGACTAGCGGAGGGCTCTGGGGCCAACGTCCTGACTTTC. Translation gives CASSRLAEGSGANVLTF.

This sequence joins TRBV7-2 and TRBJ2-2, with 7 bases identical to TRBD2. Germline loops: CDR1 SGHTA, CDR2 FQGNSA. The CDR3 extends over 16 amino acids. The ends lost 4 bases at V and 7 bases at J; junction bases unmatched: 12. CDR3 sequence (DNA): TGTGCCAGCAGCTCCGCAACGGCGGGGGTACACGGGGAGCTGTTTTTT. It encodes CASSSATAGVHGELFF.

This clonotype was recorded a few times. The V and J genes are TRBV5-1 and TRBJ2-7; 9 nucleotides line up with TRBD1. This CDR3 has 15 amino acids. Germline V gene lookup returns CDR1 SGHRS and CDR2 YFSETQ. After removal of 5 bases from V and 2 bases from J, the junction contained 8 bases not matched to a gene. CDR3 in amino acids: CASSRDRANPYEQYF. The CDR3 region has the DNA TGCGCCAGCAGTCGGGACAGGGCTAACCCCTACGAGCAGTACTTC.

This clonotype turned up a few times. The chain joins TRBV29-1 to TRBJ2-1; D call uncertain. Trimming pared 6 bases from V and 6 bases from J, leaving 15 bases between. CDR3 length equals 13 residues. Germline V gene data show CDR1 as SQVTM and CDR2 as ANQGSEA. CDR3 residues: CSVAPRQSNEQFF. The CDR3 DNA follows: TGCAGCGTCGCCCCTCGGCAGTCCAATGAGCAGTTCTTC.

The chain combines TRBV7-2 with TRBJ2-2; D possibly corresponds to TRBD1 (6 bases). The CDR3 is 16 residues long. Germline loops: CDR1 SGHTA, CDR2 FQGNSA. V was clipped by 5 bases and J by 2 bases, with 15 bases between them. The CDR3 coding sequence is TGTGCCAGCAGCCTCCAAGGGACACTCAACACCGGGGAGCTGTTTTTT. It encodes CASSLQGTLNTGELFF.

This clonotype has just a few counts. V gene TRBV7-2 combines with J gene TRBJ2-3; 9 bases map to TRBD2. This CDR3 is 15 amino acids long. V lost 1 base and J lost 3; bases outside the gene matches: 2. Germline lookup yields CDR1 SGHTA and CDR2 FQGNSA. CDR3 protein: CASSLVLAGTDTQYF. CDR3 DNA: TGTGCCAGCAGCTTAGTCCTAGCGGGGACAGATACGCAGTATTTT.

This clonotype was observed a few times. The genes are TRBV20-1 and TRBJ2-7, with 9 bases identical to TRBD2. The CDR3 is made up of 14 amino acids. Trimming cost V 6 bases and J 3 bases; bases outside gene matches: 9. Germline CDR1 DFQATT, CDR2 SNEGSKA (reference sequence). The CDR3, as DNA: TGCAGTGCCCTACCGGGACTAGCATTCTACGAGCAGTACTTC. This gives the protein CSALPGLAFYEQYF.

The chain couples TRBV6-1 to TRBJ1-6; D is unresolved. V lost 6 bases to trimming and J lost 7 bases, with 19 bases between them. The CDR3 is 16 residues long. CDR1 MNHNS and CDR2 SASEGT come from the germline V gene. CDR3 coding DNA: TGTGCCAGCAGGGCCCAAGGAGCTCTCTCCAATTCACCCCTCCACTTT. Protein product: CASRAQGALSNSPLHF.

This clonotype has a handful of counts. This chain joins TRBV18 and TRBJ2-3; D ambiguous. The V and J ends lost 4 bases and 0 bases respectively, with 5 bases between them. The germline V gene has CDR1 KGHSH and CDR2 LQKENI. The CDR3 spans 13 residues. The CDR3 DNA follows: TGTGCCAGCTCACTACATAGCACAGATACGCAGTATTTT. It is translated as CASSLHSTDTQYF.

This sequence joins TRBV20-1 and TRBJ2-7, with 10 nucleotides matching TRBD2. V was clipped by 1 base and J by 6 bases; unmatched bases: 6. Germline assignment: CDR1 DFQATT and CDR2 SNEGSKA (reference sequence). This CDR3 is 14 amino acids long. Written as DNA, the CDR3 is TGCAGTGCTAGAGCCGCTAGCGGGAGATCCGAGCAGTACTTC. Residues: CSARAASGRSEQYF.

This clonotype has a handful of counts. The chain employs TRBV5-8 and TRBJ2-7; either TRBD1 or TRBD2 may fit D (5 bases each). CDR1 is SGHTS, CDR2 YDEGEE, per germline. V lost 0 bases to trimming and J lost 5 bases, with 15 bases between them. CDR3 size: 15 residues. In nucleotides, the CDR3 is TGTGCCAGCAGCTTGGAGGGGACCGCCTCTCACGAGCAGTACTTC. It codes for CASSLEGTASHEQYF.

The rearrangement links TRBV10-3 to TRBJ2-2; 8 nucleotides align to TRBD1. Germline CDR1 ENHRY, CDR2 SYGVKD. The CDR3 is 15 amino acids. The junction had 5 bases not matched to a gene; V was cut back by 4 bases and J by 4 bases. CDR3 region: CAISARQGTTGELFF. The CDR3 bases are TGTGCCATCAGTGCTAGACAGGGGACCACCGGGGAGCTGTTTTTT.

The chain is built from TRBV4-2 and TRBJ2-5; either TRBD1 or TRBD2 may fit D (7 bases each). Per the germline V gene, CDR1 is LGHNA and CDR2 is YNFKEQ. This CDR3 is built from 17 residues. V lost 0 bases to trimming and J lost 9 bases, with 23 bases between them. This CDR3 reads CASSQDRREGAWTAQYF. For the CDR3, the DNA is TGTGCCAGCAGCCAAGATCGCAGGGAGGGGGCTTGGACGGCCCAGTACTTC.

The V gene is TRBV2, the J gene TRBJ2-3; D is unresolved. This CDR3 has 12 residues. Trimming pared 7 bases from V and 2 bases from J, leaving 7 bases between. Germline values: CDR1 SNHLY, CDR2 FYNNEI. The CDR3 loop is CASKTDTDTQYF. The CDR3 DNA sequence: TGTGCCAGCAAAACGGACACAGATACGCAGTATTTT.

The V and J genes are TRBV11-2 and TRBJ2-5, with D possibly matching TRBD2 (5 bases). The V and J ends lost 0 bases and 5 bases respectively, with 19 bases between them. Germline V lookup: CDR1 SGHAT, CDR2 FQNNGV. This CDR3 comprises 17 residues. The CDR3 region has the DNA TGTGCCAGCAGCTTAGAAGGGCTAACCTCACCGGGGGAGACCCAGTACTTC. Protein: CASSLEGLTSPGETQYF. Full variable domain (missing parts from reference TRBV11-2 and TRBJ2-5): EAGVAQSPRYKIIEKRQSVAFWCNPISGHATLYWYQQILGQGPKLLIQFQNNGVVDDSQLPKDRFSAERLKGVDSTLKIQPAKLEDSAVYLCASSLEGLTSPGETQYFGPGTRLLVL.